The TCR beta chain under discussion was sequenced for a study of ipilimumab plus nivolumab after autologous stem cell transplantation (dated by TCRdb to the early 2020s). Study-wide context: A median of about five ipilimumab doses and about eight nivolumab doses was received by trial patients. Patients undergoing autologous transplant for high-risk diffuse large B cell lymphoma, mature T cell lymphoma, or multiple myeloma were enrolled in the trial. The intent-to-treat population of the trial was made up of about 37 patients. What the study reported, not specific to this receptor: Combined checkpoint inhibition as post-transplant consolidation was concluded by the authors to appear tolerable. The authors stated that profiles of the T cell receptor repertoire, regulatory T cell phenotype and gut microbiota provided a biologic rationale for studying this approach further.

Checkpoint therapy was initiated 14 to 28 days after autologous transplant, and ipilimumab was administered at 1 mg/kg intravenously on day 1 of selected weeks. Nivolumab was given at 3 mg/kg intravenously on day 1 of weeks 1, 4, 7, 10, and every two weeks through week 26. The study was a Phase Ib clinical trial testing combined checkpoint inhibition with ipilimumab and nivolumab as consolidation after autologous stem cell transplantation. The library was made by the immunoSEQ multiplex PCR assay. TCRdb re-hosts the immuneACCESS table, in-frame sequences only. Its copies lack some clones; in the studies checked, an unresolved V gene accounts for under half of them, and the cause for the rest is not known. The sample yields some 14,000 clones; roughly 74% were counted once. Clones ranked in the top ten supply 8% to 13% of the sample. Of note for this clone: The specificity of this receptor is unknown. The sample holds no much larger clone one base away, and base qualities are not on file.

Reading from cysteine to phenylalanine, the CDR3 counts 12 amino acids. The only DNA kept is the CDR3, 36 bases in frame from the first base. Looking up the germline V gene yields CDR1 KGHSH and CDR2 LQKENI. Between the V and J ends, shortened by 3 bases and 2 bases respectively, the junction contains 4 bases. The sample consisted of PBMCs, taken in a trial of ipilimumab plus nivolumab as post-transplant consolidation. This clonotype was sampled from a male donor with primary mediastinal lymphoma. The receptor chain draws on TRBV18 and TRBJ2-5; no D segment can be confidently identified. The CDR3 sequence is CASSPNQETQYF. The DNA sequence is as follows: TGTGCCAGCTCACCTAATCAAGAGACCCAGTACTTC.